This T cell receptor (beta chain) appears in the sequencing data of a study of vaccination and CD4 T cells after COVID-19. Points from the study as a whole: The authors identified 304 of 307 vaccine-specific clones in convalescent patients as spike mono-reactive. Only post-vaccination samples contained a median 86.3% of the reactive clones in convalescent patients.

A note on this clonotype: Its antigen is not known.

Once obtained from cultured CD4+ T cells, the DNA was sequenced using the Oncomine TCR Beta short-read assay. Genomic DNA was taken out of cultured CD4+ T cells by extraction. TCRdb processed the PCR reads anew with MiXCR; each CDR3 protein has one entry. Of thousands of distinct CDR3 sequences listed, 60% to 85% are singletons. Specified treatment: 10-day PBMC culture with coronavirus spike peptide pools or control peptides (ViraFEST assay). Every well contained 1.5 million to 2.5 million PBMCs, which were grown with around 9.8 IU/ml IL-2 and 10 ug/ml peptide pools. Germline V gene sequence: CDR1 LGHNT, CDR2 FRNRAP. The V end was cut by 6 bases, the J end by 1 base, with 17 bases between. This CDR3 comprises 16 residues.

V gene TRBV12-5 combines with J gene TRBJ2-3, with D maybe TRBD1 (6 bases). The sequenced sample consisted of CD4+ T cells from blood, cultured in vitro. This TCR derives from a human donor who had recovered from COVID-19. This CDR3 reads CASGPQQGRGTDTQYF. CDR3 DNA: TGTGCTAGTGGGCCTCAACAGGGAAGAGGCACAGATACGCAGTATTTT.